The 8 T cell receptor beta chains below were found in one sample sequenced in a study of blood T cell repertoires in COVID-19 (dated by TCRdb to 2018 to 2020). The method was the immunoSEQ multiplex PCR assay. The table was pulled from immuneACCESS by TCRdb, which kept in-frame rearrangements only. Such tables lose some clones; where checked, under half of the loss comes from unresolved V genes, and the rest has no known cause. Here the sample has 150,000 to 200,000 clones; roughly 80% occur a single time. The leading ten clones occupy more than 4.5% of the sample. Source material: peripheral blood. The receptors shown here come from a woman aged 30 to 39 with acute or convalescent COVID-19.

The CDR3: CASSQVTGSDGGYTF. In DNA form, the CDR3 reads TGCGCCAGCAGCCAAGTCACAGGATCGGACGGCGGCTACACCTTC. The chain joins TRBV4-3 to TRBJ1-2, with a weak D call TRBD1 (5 bases). The CDR3 covers 15 residues. Germline CDR1 LGHNA, CDR2 YSLEER. The V end lost 1 base, the J end lost 8 bases, and 17 bases lay between the germline ends.

This clone appeared a single time. The chain links TRBV27 to TRBJ1-1; D gene ambiguous. CDR3 size: 15 residues. Trimming shortened V by 5 bases and J by 4 bases, and 17 bases separated the two germline ends. Germline CDR1 is MNHEY and CDR2 is SMNVEV (reference sequence). The CDR3 bases are TGTGCCAGCAGTCTATTCCGGTTGGGGAGCACTGAAGCTTTCTTT. Its protein is CASSLFRLGSTEAFF.

The chain joins TRBV27 to TRBJ2-2; D is unresolved. This CDR3 region has 12 residues. The V gene lost 6 bases and the J gene lost 3 bases, with 5 bases spanning the gap. Germline V gene lookup returns CDR1 MNHEY and CDR2 SMNVEV (reference sequence). The CDR3 reads CASSPYTGELFF. As DNA, the CDR3 is TGTGCCAGCAGCCCTTACACCGGGGAGCTGTTTTTT.

The CDR3 nucleotides are TGTGCTAGCGCTACCGGGACAGGGGTTCAAGAGACCCAGTACTTC. Protein: CASATGTGVQETQYF. V and J are TRBV12-5 and TRBJ2-5, with 10 bases identical to TRBD1. The CDR3 has 15 amino acids. Germline V gene data show CDR1 as LGHNT and CDR2 as FRNRAP. The ends lost 9 bases at V and 2 bases at J; junction bases unmatched: 9.

The chain employs TRBV24-1 and TRBJ2-3; TRBD2 matches at 7 bases. V shed 4 bases and J 5 bases; nucleotides not matched to a gene: 8. The CDR3 has 15 amino acids. Germline loops: CDR1 KGHDR, CDR2 SFDVKD. The CDR3 DNA follows: TGTGCCACCAGTGAGGTGCGGGAGTCAGTAGATACGCAGTATTTT. Translated: CATSEVRESVDTQYF.

This chain uses TRBV19 with TRBJ1-5, with 9 bases identical to TRBD1. The germline V gene encodes CDR1 LNHDA and CDR2 SQIVND (reference sequence). This CDR3 comprises 17 residues. V was clipped by 0 bases and J by 3 bases; unmatched bases: 6. CDR3 bases: TGTGCCAGTAGTATAGATCCTAGGGACAGGGTCAATCAGCCCCAGCATTTT. Protein sequence: CASSIDPRDRVNQPQHF.

This clone appeared a few times. V gene TRBV7-2 combines with J gene TRBJ2-7; 9 bases are a match to TRBD1. The CDR3 loop spans 13 amino acids. Germline V CDR1 and CDR2: SGHTA, FQGNSA. Trimming took 5 bases from V and 3 from J; bases not matched to a gene: 2. In DNA form, the CDR3 reads TGTGCCAGCAGCCGACAGGGGGTCTACGAGCAGTACTTC. It is translated as CASSRQGVYEQYF.

The chain uses TRBV5-1 and TRBJ2-3; 7 positions agree with TRBD1. The trim removed 5 bases at V and 4 bases at J, leaving 4 bases unmatched. Germline CDR1 and CDR2: SGHRS and YFSETQ. The CDR3 length is 13 residues. The CDR3 reads CASSFQGADTQYF. The CDR3 coding sequence is TGCGCCAGCAGTTTTCAGGGGGCAGATACGCAGTATTTT.